This T cell receptor beta chain appears in the sequencing data of a study of blood T cells in healthy people across ages. Germline CDR1 is SGHRS and CDR2 is YFSETQ. V was cut by 4 bases and J by 7 bases, with 17 bases left in between. This CDR3 has 15 amino acids. Broader study findings: Roughly linear age-related decline in beta diversity appeared, significant by age 40. With naive T cell percentage, TCR beta diversity showed a strong correlation.

It was with a sample-barcoded 5' primer and a J-beta primer mix that a second PCR of about 7 to 12 cycles was run. Each cDNA molecule, via a template-switch adaptor with 12 random nucleotides, was tagged. TCRdb reprocessed the 5' RACE reads via MiXCR and lists one record per CDR3 protein. The profile shows 720,000 or so distinct CDR3 sequences, approximately 40% of them singletons. As regards this clonotype: Its antigen is as yet unknown.

Peripheral blood samples of 9 to 10 milliliters were drawn from each donor. This clonotype originated in a man older than 75 in good health. Sequencing input: blood. The chain joins TRBV5-1 to TRBJ1-4, with D unclear. This CDR3 is CASSRTGNRGEKLFF. In nucleotides, the CDR3 is TGCGCCAGCAGCCGGACGGGGAACCGAGGTGAAAAACTGTTTTTT.